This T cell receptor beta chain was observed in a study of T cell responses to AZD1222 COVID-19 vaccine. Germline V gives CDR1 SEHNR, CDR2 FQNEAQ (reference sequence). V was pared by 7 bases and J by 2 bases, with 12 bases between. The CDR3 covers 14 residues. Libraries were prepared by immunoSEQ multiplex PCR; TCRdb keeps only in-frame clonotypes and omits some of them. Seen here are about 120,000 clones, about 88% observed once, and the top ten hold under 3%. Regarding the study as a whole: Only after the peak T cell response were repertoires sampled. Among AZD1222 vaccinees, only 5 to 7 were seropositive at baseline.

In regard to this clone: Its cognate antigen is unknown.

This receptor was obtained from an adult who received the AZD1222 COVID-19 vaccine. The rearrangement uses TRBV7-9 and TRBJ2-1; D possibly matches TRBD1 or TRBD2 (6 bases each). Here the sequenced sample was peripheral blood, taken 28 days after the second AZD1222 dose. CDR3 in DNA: TGTGCCAGCATTCGGGGGCGAACCTACAATGAGCAGTTCTTC. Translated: CASIRGRTYNEQFF.